Listed below are T cell receptor beta chains from one sample, sequenced in a study of cytomegalovirus exposure and HLA in healthy donors. Clones were read by immunoSEQ multiplex PCR, and TCRdb kept only the in-frame ones, dropping some. The sample holds 95,000 to 150,000 clones; approximately 72% are singletons and the top ten take 8% to 8.5%. Sequencing was done on a sample of PBMCs. These receptors came from a woman aged 40 to 50 in good health and CMV-seropositive. CDR3s include the opening cysteine and the closing phenylalanine or tryptophan. A D gene is named only where the DNA matches it firmly. Expanded clones get a size class; other rows say once, few or many, or leave the size out.

V gene	clone size	J gene	D gene	CDR3 protein	CDR3 DNA
TRBV6-5	many	TRBJ1-3	TRBD1	CASSTSRTGEYTIYF	TGTGCCAGCAGTACCTCCCGGACAGGGGAATACACCATATATTTT
TRBV7-9	NA	TRBJ1-2	NA	CASSLGTDYGYTF	TGTGCCAGCAGCTTAGGAACGGACTATGGCTACACCTTC
TRBV23-1	NA	TRBJ1-6	TRBD1	CASRGQGAGNSPLHF	TGCGCCAGCAGGGGACAGGGGGCAGGTAATTCACCCCTCCACTTT
TRBV9	NA	TRBJ2-3	TRBD1	CASSPSGTATDTQYF	TGTGCCAGCAGCCCCTCCGGGACAGCCACAGATACGCAGTATTTT
TRBV6-1	few	TRBJ2-5	TRBD2	CASSSGGAETQYF	TGTGCCAGCAGTAGCGGGGGGGCGGAGACCCAGTACTTC
TRBV2	NA	TRBJ2-7	NA	CASLYRDISYEQYF	TGCGCCAGCCTGTACCGGGACATCTCCTACGAGCAGTACTTC
TRBV7-7	NA	TRBJ1-1	TRBD1	CASSPGTASTEAFF	TGTGCTAGCAGCCCTGGGACAGCCTCCACTGAAGCTTTCTTT
TRBV29-1	NA	TRBJ2-2	NA	CSVGGANTGELFF	TGCAGCGTTGGGGGGGCGAACACCGGGGAGCTGTTTTTT
TRBV4-2	NA	TRBJ2-5	NA	CASSQGRQGGRETQYF	TGTGCCAGCAGCCAAGGGAGGCAGGGGGGACGAGAGACCCAGTACTTC
TRBV7-3	NA	TRBJ2-3	TRBD1	CASSPGQGTPDTQYF	TGTGCCAGCAGCCCGGGACAGGGGACGCCAGATACGCAGTATTTT
TRBV19	NA	TRBJ2-5	NA	CASSIAGETQYF	TGTGCCAGTAGTATAGCGGGGGAGACCCAGTACTTC
TRBV18	few	TRBJ2-1	TRBD2	CASSPLSGRDNEQFF	TGTGCCAGCTCACCTCTTTCGGGGAGGGACAATGAGCAGTTCTTC
TRBV7-2	NA	TRBJ1-2	NA	CASSQDSNYGYTF	TGTGCCAGCAGCCAGGACAGCAACTATGGCTACACCTTC